This T cell receptor beta chain was retrieved from a study of blood T cell repertoires in COVID-19. This CDR3 has 11 residues. The V end was cut by 6 bases, the J end by 8 bases, with 8 bases between. CDR1 and CDR2 (germline): MDHEN, SYDVKM. Sequencing was performed with immunoSEQ multiplex PCR; in TCRdb, only in-frame clones are kept and a portion is missing. The sample contains about 24,000 clones, about 81% of which appear only once. The clonotype comes from a human donor in a cohort sampled during active COVID-19. This sequence joins TRBV28 and TRBJ2-1; possible D gene TRBD2, 5 bases. What was sequenced was peripheral blood. CDR3 DNA: TGTGCCAGCAGGAGGCGGGATGAGCAGTTCTTC. Protein product: CASRRRDEQFF. The complete variable domain, with remaining parts taken from reference TRBV28 and TRBJ2-1, reads DVKVTQSSRYLVKRTGEKVFLECVQDMDHENMFWYRQDPGLGLRLIYFSYDVKMKEKGDIPEGYSVSREKKERFSLILESASTNQTSMYLCASRRRDEQFFGPGTRLTVL.